The rows below give T cell receptor beta chains drawn from one sample of a study of T-cell reconstitution after alpha-beta-depleted transplantation in children. TCRdb re-called the PCR reads through MiXCR, storing one row per CDR3 protein. The sample lists about 440,000 distinct CDR3 sequences; approximately 42% were seen once. The source material was PBMCs, sampled before TCRalphabeta/CD19-depleted stem cell transplant. These receptors were collected from a girl aged 2-9 years with aplastic anemia, due to receive a stem cell transplant. Both conserved end residues are part of each CDR3. A D gene is named only where the DNA matches it firmly. Rows give clone size only sometimes, using once, few, many, or a class for an expanded clone.

CDR3 protein: CSSSDPRANTGELFF
CDR3 DNA: TGCAGTTCTAGCGACCCCCGGGCGAACACCGGGGAGCTGTTTTTT
clone size: few
D gene: NA
J gene: TRBJ2-2
V gene: TRBV20-1

CDR3 protein: CSAVVQASTDTQYF
CDR3 DNA: TGCAGTGCCGTCGTCCAGGCTAGCACAGATACGCAGTATTTT
clone size: few
D gene: NA
J gene: TRBJ2-3
V gene: TRBV20-1

CDR3 protein: CASSYTRGLGELFF
CDR3 DNA: TGTGCCAGCAGTTACACGAGGGGCCTGGGGGAGCTGTTTTTT
clone size: NA
D gene: NA
J gene: TRBJ2-2
V gene: TRBV6-5

CDR3 protein: CSARDGPVGYNEQFF
CDR3 DNA: TGCAGTGCTAGGGACGGGCCGGTGGGTTACAATGAGCAGTTCTTC
clone size: many
D gene: NA
J gene: TRBJ2-1
V gene: TRBV20-1

CDR3 protein: CSVEGTGKNIQYF
CDR3 DNA: TGCAGCGTCGAAGGGACAGGCAAAAACATTCAGTACTTC
clone size: NA
D gene: TRBD1
J gene: TRBJ2-4
V gene: TRBV29-1

CDR3 protein: CASSIASGRGPGDTQYF
CDR3 DNA: TGTGCCAGCAGCATTGCTTCGGGCAGGGGGCCGGGAGATACGCAGTATTTT
clone size: many
D gene: TRBD1
J gene: TRBJ2-3
V gene: TRBV13

CDR3 protein: CSARQWRGSYNEQFF
CDR3 DNA: TGCAGTGCGCGTCAGTGGAGAGGGTCCTACAATGAGCAGTTCTTC
clone size: NA
D gene: NA
J gene: TRBJ2-1
V gene: TRBV20-1

CDR3 protein: CANPDRGNYGYTF
CDR3 DNA: TGTGCCAACCCGGACAGGGGAAACTATGGCTACACCTTC
clone size: many
D gene: TRBD1
J gene: TRBJ1-2
V gene: TRBV12-3/TRBV12-4

CDR3 protein: CSARDTGTRNQPQHF
CDR3 DNA: TGCAGTGCTAGAGATACAGGAACAAGAAATCAGCCCCAGCATTTT
clone size: NA
D gene: NA
J gene: TRBJ1-5
V gene: TRBV20-1

CDR3 protein: CASSTRGPGTDTQYF
CDR3 DNA: TGTGCCAGTAGTACCAGGGGTCCCGGCACAGATACGCAGTATTTT
clone size: NA
D gene: NA
J gene: TRBJ2-3
V gene: TRBV19

CDR3 protein: CASRVAGEGEQYF
CDR3 DNA: TGTGCCAGCAGAGTAGCGGGAGAGGGCGAGCAGTACTTC
clone size: many
D gene: TRBD2
J gene: TRBJ2-7
V gene: TRBV2

CDR3 protein: CASAGIDRDNYEQYF
CDR3 DNA: TGTGCCAGCGCAGGAATCGACAGGGACAACTACGAGCAGTACTTC
clone size: NA
D gene: TRBD1
J gene: TRBJ2-7
V gene: TRBV6-1

CDR3 protein: CASSLGQGGTEAFF
CDR3 DNA: TGCGCCAGCAGCTTGGGACAGGGAGGCACTGAAGCTTTCTTT
clone size: many
D gene: TRBD1
J gene: TRBJ1-1
V gene: TRBV5-1

CDR3 protein: CAWSDLGRGYGYTF
CDR3 DNA: TGTGCCTGGAGTGATCTCGGCAGGGGCTATGGCTACACCTTC
clone size: few
D gene: NA
J gene: TRBJ1-2
V gene: TRBV30

CDR3 protein: CASSLQVGNTEAFF
CDR3 DNA: TGTGCCAGCAGCTTGCAAGTGGGGAACACTGAAGCTTTCTTT
clone size: NA
D gene: NA
J gene: TRBJ1-1
V gene: TRBV5-5

CDR3 protein: CASSEGRTSPVWRPEAFF
CDR3 DNA: TGTGCCAGCAGTGAGGGCAGGACCTCCCCGGTGTGGAGGCCTGAAGCTTTCTTT
clone size: NA
D gene: NA
J gene: TRBJ1-1
V gene: TRBV6-1

CDR3 protein: CSAGRHVEAGLAGEDEQYF
CDR3 DNA: TGCAGTGCTGGTCGTCATGTGGAAGCTGGGCTAGCGGGAGAAGACGAGCAGTACTTC
clone size: few
D gene: TRBD2
J gene: TRBJ2-7
V gene: TRBV20-1

CDR3 protein: CASSLVLGSGSYEQYF
CDR3 DNA: TGCGCCAGCAGCTTGGTCTTGGGCTCTGGCTCCTACGAGCAGTACTTC
clone size: NA
D gene: NA
J gene: TRBJ2-7
V gene: TRBV5-1

CDR3 protein: CTSSQDPPGQCNYGYTF
CDR3 DNA: TGCACCAGCAGCCAAGACCCCCCGGGACAGTGTAACTATGGCTACACCTTC
clone size: NA
D gene: NA
J gene: TRBJ1-2
V gene: TRBV1

CDR3 protein: CASRPGQGAYEQFF
CDR3 DNA: TGTGCCAGCAGACCGGGACAGGGGGCCTATGAGCAGTTCTTC
clone size: NA
D gene: TRBD1
J gene: TRBJ2-1
V gene: TRBV6-1

CDR3 protein: CSVVAGAKFF
CDR3 DNA: TGCAGCGTAGTCGCGGGGGCCAAGTTCTTC
clone size: many
D gene: NA
J gene: TRBJ2-1
V gene: TRBV29-1

CDR3 protein: CSADPGQGWTDTQYF
CDR3 DNA: TGCAGCGCCGACCCGGGACAGGGGTGGACAGATACGCAGTATTTT
clone size: few
D gene: TRBD1
J gene: TRBJ2-3
V gene: TRBV29-1

CDR3 protein: CASSPLGGVGGETQYF
CDR3 DNA: TGTGCCAGCAGCCCCCTCGGGGGGGTAGGAGGAGAGACCCAGTACTTC
clone size: once
D gene: TRBD2
J gene: TRBJ2-5
V gene: TRBV14

CDR3 protein: CASSQERAGTYEQYF
CDR3 DNA: TGTGCCAGCAGCCAAGAACGGGCAGGAACCTACGAGCAGTACTTC
clone size: few
D gene: NA
J gene: TRBJ2-7
V gene: TRBV4-2

CDR3 protein: CASSLAVTGAYGYTF
CDR3 DNA: TGTGCCAGCAGTTTAGCGGTAACAGGGGCGTATGGCTACACCTTC
clone size: few
D gene: TRBD1
J gene: TRBJ1-2
V gene: TRBV12-3/TRBV12-4

CDR3 protein: CASNDPPGTGNTIYF
CDR3 DNA: TGTGCCAGCAACGATCCCCCCGGGACAGGAAACACCATATATTTT
clone size: NA
D gene: NA
J gene: TRBJ1-3
V gene: TRBV19

CDR3 protein: CASGLLAGKSNTEAFF
CDR3 DNA: TGTGCTAGTGGTTTGCTGGCAGGGAAGTCGAACACTGAAGCTTTCTTT
clone size: NA
D gene: NA
J gene: TRBJ1-1
V gene: TRBV12-5

CDR3 protein: CASSYYGGPTEAFF
CDR3 DNA: TGTGCCAGCAGTTACTATGGGGGGCCCACTGAAGCTTTCTTT
clone size: NA
D gene: NA
J gene: TRBJ1-1
V gene: TRBV6-5